Sequencing of this T cell receptor (beta chain) was carried out in a study of human T cells and chemical hapten exposure. Study as a whole: Mainly, slight library volume differences in the pool made TCR yields vary.

TCRdb re-called the RACE reads with MiXCR, one entry per CDR3 protein. The repertoire holds about 360,000 distinct CDR3 sequences, with about 7% as singletons. This clonotype has at least ten counts. Time point of the sample: patch test 1, 2 weeks after DPC sensitization. Noted treatment: therapeutic diphenylcyclopropenone sensitization with weekly scalp DPC. Each donor was an alopecia patient between 18 and 70 years of age who qualified for DPC. The CDR3 runs to 11 residues. Trimming removed 11 bases from V and 7 bases from J, with 13 bases in between. Germline loops: CDR1 MNHNY, CDR2 SVGAGI (reference sequence).

The TCR originated in a woman aged 18-29 years with alopecia areata. Some clones in this sample may be carry-over from other donors' samples. This sequence joins TRBV6-6 and TRBJ2-3; D gene uncertain. The input for sequencing was whole blood, taken in connection with sensitization to the hapten diphenylcyclopropenone (DPC). As DNA, the CDR3 is TGTGCCCTAAGGAAGCTAAATACGCAGTATTTT. Translated, it gives CALRKLNTQYF.